The 17 T cell receptor beta chains below were found in one sample sequenced in a study of CD8+ T cells in alopecia areata. The authors extracted RNA and reverse transcribed it into cDNA as the sequencing template. Assay: immunoSEQ multiplex PCR; the TCRdb copy retains only in-frame clones and omits some. The sample gives 150,000 to 180,000 clones, 40% to 65% of which show up once; around 19% is in the top ten. Sample: CD8+ T cells sorted from blood, taken at week 0. The receptors come from a human donor with alopecia areata.

This clone was observed a handful of times. J is TRBJ2-1 and V is TRBV29-1; 11 nucleotides agree with TRBD2. V trimming: 1 base; J trimming: 5 bases; junction bases outside the gene matches: 7. The germline CDR1 and CDR2 sequences are SQVTM and ANQGSEA. The CDR3 runs to 16 residues. CDR3: CSVEGVSGGAHNEQFF. CDR3 DNA: TGCAGCGTTGAAGGGGTTAGCGGGGGGGCCCACAATGAGCAGTTCTTC.

This clone was seen just once. The chain employs TRBV29-1 and TRBJ1-1, with 8 bases identical to TRBD1. CDR3 length: 15 residues. Per the germline V gene, CDR1 is SQVTM and CDR2 is ANQGSEA. Unmatched junction bases numbered 12, after V lost 5 bases and J lost 4 bases. CDR3 nucleotide sequence: TGCAGCGTTCCTTCGCGGGGAACAGGGGGCACTGAAGCTTTCTTT. Protein: CSVPSRGTGGTEAFF.

The chain combines TRBV29-1 with TRBJ2-1; TRBD2 agrees at 7 bases. The CDR3 covers 16 residues. Germline lookup yields CDR1 SQVTM and CDR2 ANQGSEA. V was clipped by 0 bases and J by 3 bases; unmatched bases: 8. The chain's CDR3 is CSVEDLIWGGYNEQFF. Here the CDR3 DNA reads TGCAGCGTTGAAGATCTCATTTGGGGGGGCTACAATGAGCAGTTCTTC.

This sequence joins TRBV13 and TRBJ2-3; no clear D gene. The CDR3 consists of 16 residues. V was clipped by 3 bases and J by 4 bases, with 17 bases between them. Germline-derived CDR1 and CDR2 are PRHDT and FYEKMQ (reference sequence). The CDR3 protein is CASSFSAASFPDTQYF. The CDR3 nucleotides read TGTGCCAGCAGCTTCTCGGCGGCTAGTTTTCCAGATACGCAGTATTTT.

This clone was counted ten times or more. The chain combines TRBV7-2 with TRBJ1-2, with no clear D. The CDR3 covers 14 residues. The V gene's germline CDR1 is SGHTA and CDR2 FQGNSA. Deletions cut 4 bases from V and 4 bases from J, with 13 bases between. For the CDR3, the DNA is TGTGCCAGCAGCTACGGGCGGGGATCCTATGGCTACACCTTC. Amino acids: CASSYGRGSYGYTF.

This chain connects TRBV15 to TRBJ1-6; maybe TRBD1 (5 bases). The V gene's germline CDR1 is LNHNV and CDR2 YYDKDF (reference sequence). The CDR3 is made up of 14 amino acids. V was clipped by 7 bases and J by 6 bases, with 13 bases between them. The CDR3 loop reads CATKGGGFNSPLHF. CDR3 nucleotide sequence: TGTGCCACCAAAGGCGGGGGGTTTAATTCACCCCTCCACTTT. The full variable domain, rest sourced from reference TRBV15 and TRBJ1-6, is DAMVIQNPRYQVTQFGKPVTLSCSQTLNHNVMYWYQQKSSQAPKLLFHYYDKDFNNEADTPDNFQSRRPNTSFCFLDIRSPGLGDTAMYLCATKGGGFNSPLHFGNGTRLTVT.

The V gene is TRBV9, the J gene TRBJ2-3, with TRBD1 matching over 12 bases. CDR1 SGDLS and CDR2 YYNGEE come from the germline V gene. The CDR3 has 16 amino acids. Losses at the gene ends were 0 bases for V and 3 bases for J; bases not matched to a gene: 2. Here the CDR3 DNA reads TGTGCCAGCAGCGTAGGGGACAGGGGGCGGACAGATACGCAGTATTTT. Amino acid sequence: CASSVGDRGRTDTQYF.

V gene TRBV29-1 combines with J gene TRBJ2-5; TRBD1 might be the D (6 bases). The CDR3 has 13 amino acids. V dropped 6 bases and J dropped 11 bases, with 22 bases sitting between them. The germline V gene encodes CDR1 SQVTM and CDR2 ANQGSEA. The CDR3 sequence: CSVPLTGTDEQYF. CDR3 DNA: TGCAGCGTACCCTTGACAGGAACAGATGAGCAGTACTTC.

This chain joins TRBV13 and TRBJ1-6; D is ambiguous. V was cut by 1 base and J by 7 bases, with 11 bases left in between. This CDR3 spans 15 amino acids. Germline V CDR1 and CDR2: PRHDT, FYEKMQ (reference sequence). The CDR3 spells CASSLDGLGNSPLHF. In DNA form, the CDR3 reads TGTGCCAGCAGCTTAGATGGCCTCGGCAATTCACCCCTCCACTTT.

Points on this clone: The junction and the germline gene differ at one end; a read error may be behind it. The chain links TRBV6-5 to TRBJ2-7, with D possibly TRBD1 on 6 matching bases. Germline V CDR1 and CDR2: MNHEY, SVGAGI. The CDR3 covers 15 residues. The CDR3 DNA sequence: TGTGCCAGAAGTTACCCCCGGACAGCACCCTACGAGCAGTACTTC. Its translation is CARSYPRTAPYEQYF.

The CDR3 is CASSLGLNTEAFF. The DNA for the CDR3 is TGTGCCAGCAGCCTTGGACTGAACACTGAAGCTTTCTTT. This chain connects TRBV6-4 to TRBJ1-1, with D hard to call. This CDR3 contains 13 residues. Germline V gene sequence: CDR1 MRHNA, CDR2 SNTAGT. The V end lost 6 bases, the J end lost 0 bases, and 8 bases lay between the germline ends.

The rearrangement joins TRBV13 to TRBJ2-7; D not resolved. Trimming removed 2 bases at V and 2 bases at J, with 10 bases between. This CDR3 has 14 amino acids. Per the germline V gene, CDR1 is PRHDT and CDR2 is FYEKMQ (reference sequence). For the CDR3, the DNA is TGTGCCAGCAGCTTAAGGAGAGGTCCCTACGAGCAGTACTTC. The encoded protein is CASSLRRGPYEQYF. The variable domain in full, with the rest retrieved from reference TRBV13 and TRBJ2-7, is AAGVIQSPRHLIKEKRETATLKCYPIPRHDTVYWYQQGPGQDPQFLISFYEKMQSDKGSIPDRFSAQQFSDYHSELNMSSLELGDSALYFCASSLRRGPYEQYFGPGTRLTVT.

This clone was observed a single time. The J gene is TRBJ2-1, the V gene TRBV28, with TRBD1 as a possible D gene (6 bases). The V end lost 3 bases, the J end lost 9 bases, and 21 bases lay between the germline ends. This CDR3 region has 16 residues. Germline V gives CDR1 MDHEN, CDR2 SYDVKM. CDR3 sequence reads: CASSFATGWASGEQFF. CDR3 DNA: TGTGCCAGCAGTTTCGCCACAGGGTGGGCTTCAGGTGAGCAGTTCTTC.

The rearrangement uses TRBV10-3 and TRBJ2-7, with D perhaps matching TRBD2 (6 bases). CDR3 length: 13 residues. Germline V gene sequence: CDR1 ENHRY, CDR2 SYGVKD. V was shortened by 4 bases and J by 0 bases, with 7 bases between the two germline ends. This CDR3 is CAISGGDSYEQYF. The CDR3 nucleotides are TGTGCCATCAGTGGGGGGGACTCCTACGAGCAGTACTTC.

The rearrangement links TRBV2 to TRBJ2-7, with 8 bases that match TRBD2. V gave up 1 base and J gave up 3 bases; unmatched junction bases: 2. The CDR3 is 14 amino acids. Germline assignment: CDR1 SNHLY and CDR2 FYNNEI. Written as DNA, the CDR3 is TGTGCCAGCAGTGAAGAGCGGGGGTTCTACGAGCAGTACTTC. Its translation: CASSEERGFYEQYF.

The rearrangement links TRBV4-3 to TRBJ2-7, with 9 positions matching TRBD1. The CDR3 length is 15 residues. Germline lookup yields CDR1 LGHNA and CDR2 YSLEER. V gave up 4 bases and J gave up 1 base; unmatched junction bases: 5. The CDR3 nucleotides read TGCGCCAGCAGCCCTCAGGACAGGGGTTCCTACGAGCAGTACTTC. Residues: CASSPQDRGSYEQYF.

In its sample, this clone ranks as medium-sized (0.01 to 0.1%). The V gene is TRBV28, the J gene TRBJ1-6; possibly TRBD1 for D (5 bases). Trimming took 5 bases from V and 13 from J, leaving 12 bases between them. CDR1 and CDR2 (germline): MDHEN, SYDVKM. This CDR3 region has 12 residues. The chain's CDR3 is CASSPPRGPLHF. The CDR3 nucleotides read TGTGCCAGCAGTCCCCCCCGGGGGCCCCTCCACTTT.